Shown below are 19 T cell receptor beta chains from a single sample sequenced in a study of blood T cell repertoires in COVID-19. The repertoire was sequenced with immunoSEQ multiplex PCR; TCRdb's copy has only in-frame clones and lacks some. The sample records around 400,000 clones, 70% to 90% being singletons. The source material was peripheral blood. Receptor source: a woman in her 30s with COVID-19, enrolled during active disease.

The chain joins TRBV7-3 to TRBJ1-3; D unresolved. Germline values: CDR1 SGHTA, CDR2 FQGTGA. V lost 3 bases and J lost 0, with 12 bases in between. This CDR3 is built from 16 residues. The CDR3 DNA sequence: TGTGCCAGCAGCTTGGTCGGCGGAGGCTCTGGAAACACCATATATTTT. It codes for CASSLVGGGSGNTIYF.

This chain links TRBV7-8 with TRBJ2-2; the match to TRBD2 covers 7 bases. The J segment lost 0 bases and the V segment lost 5 bases, leaving 6 bases of the junction unmatched. Germline V gene data show CDR1 as SGHVS and CDR2 as FQNEAQ. The CDR3 has 16 residues. CDR3 residues: CASSPRTSSNTGELFF. In DNA, the CDR3 is TGTGCCAGCAGCCCTCGGACTAGTTCGAACACCGGGGAGCTGTTTTTT. The variable domain in full, completed from reference TRBV7-8 and TRBJ2-2, reads GAGVSQSPRYKVAKRGQDVALRCDPISGHVSLFWYQQALGQGPEFLTYFQNEAQLDKSGLPSDRFFAERPEGSVSTLKIQRTQQEDSAVYLCASSPRTSSNTGELFFGEGSRLTVL.

The genes are TRBV25-1 and TRBJ2-3; 11 bases line up with TRBD1. Germline V gene data show CDR1 as MGHDK and CDR2 as SYGVNS. The CDR3 runs 17 residues. With 1 base clipped from V and 3 bases from J, the junction kept 6 bases outside the gene matches. The CDR3 loop reads CASSESRTGGRTDTQYF. In DNA, the CDR3 is TGTGCCAGCAGTGAATCCCGGACAGGGGGCCGGACAGATACGCAGTATTTT.

A note on this clone: The sample carries other DNA sequences with the same CDR3. CDR3 in amino acids: CASSPGGGEQYF. The CDR3 DNA follows: TGTGCCAGCTCACCGGGGGGGGGCGAGCAGTACTTC. The gene calls are TRBV18 and TRBJ2-7, with 7 positions matching TRBD2. There are 12 residues in the CDR3. Germline-derived CDR1 and CDR2 are KGHSH and LQKENI. V dropped 3 bases and J dropped 6; count of bases not matched to a gene: 2.

V is TRBV2 and J is TRBJ2-5, with TRBD2 identical over 14 bases. This CDR3 has 15 amino acids. The V gene's germline CDR1 is SNHLY and CDR2 FYNNEI. The J segment lost 7 bases and the V segment lost 6 bases, leaving 7 bases of the junction unmatched. The CDR3 nucleotides are TGTGCCAGCAGGAAGGGACTAGCGGGAGTCGGGACCCAGTACTTC. Its translation is CASRKGLAGVGTQYF.

The J gene is TRBJ2-5, the V gene TRBV7-3, with 8 bases aligning to TRBD2. CDR3 length equals 15 residues. V shed 3 bases, J shed 4 bases, and the junction held 7 bases outside the gene matches. Germline values: CDR1 SGHTA, CDR2 FQGTGA. CDR3 sequence: CASSLAGTRAETQYF. The CDR3 bases are TGTGCCAGCAGCTTGGCCGGGACTAGGGCAGAGACCCAGTACTTC. The variable domain in full, completed from reference TRBV7-3 and TRBJ2-5, reads GAGVSQTPSNKVTEKGKYVELRCDPISGHTALYWYRQSLGQGPEFLIYFQGTGAADDSGLPNDRFFAVRPEGSVSTLKIQRTERGDSAVYLCASSLAGTRAETQYFGPGTRLLVL.

This sequence joins TRBV18 and TRBJ2-1, with a weak D call TRBD1 (5 bases). V shed 0 bases and J shed 8 bases, with 11 bases lying between them. Germline V gene sequence: CDR1 KGHSH, CDR2 LQKENI. CDR3 length: 14 residues. The CDR3 here is CASSPPQGRDEQFF. The CDR3 nucleotides are TGTGCCAGCTCACCACCGCAGGGTCGGGATGAGCAGTTCTTC.

This chain uses TRBV2 with TRBJ2-2; weak D call: TRBD1 (5 bases). The CDR3 is 14 residues long. V was clipped by 6 bases and J by 5 bases, with 13 bases between them. CDR1 is SNHLY and CDR2 is FYNNEI in the germline V gene. The CDR3 region is CASSQEQDTGELFF. Here the CDR3 DNA reads TGTGCCAGCAGCCAAGAACAGGATACCGGGGAGCTGTTTTTT.

The chain recombines TRBV7-9 with TRBJ1-1; perhaps TRBD1 as D (5 bases). The germline V and J ends were trimmed by 5 bases and 1 base, with 5 bases remaining between them. This CDR3 spans 12 amino acids. CDR1 and CDR2 (germline): SEHNR, FQNEAQ (reference sequence). CDR3 in amino acids: CASSGQNTEAFF. In DNA form, the CDR3 reads TGTGCCAGCAGCGGACAGAACACTGAAGCTTTCTTT.

The chain joins TRBV2 to TRBJ1-5, with TRBD1 matching over 9 bases. V shed 5 bases, J shed 7 bases, and the junction held 6 bases outside the gene matches. The CDR3 loop spans 14 amino acids. Per germline, CDR1 SNHLY and CDR2 FYNNEI. The CDR3 region has the DNA TGTGCCAGCAGTTATGGACAGGGGAACCAGCCCCAGCATTTT. It yields the protein CASSYGQGNQPQHF.

The CDR3 is CASSPGRGETQYF. Here the CDR3 DNA reads TGTGCCAGCTCACCAGGCAGGGGAGAGACCCAGTACTTC. The chain employs TRBV18 and TRBJ2-5, with D possibly being TRBD1 (6 bases). The CDR3 consists of 13 residues. Germline V gives CDR1 KGHSH, CDR2 LQKENI. Trimming shortened V by 2 bases and J by 4 bases, and 8 bases separated the two germline ends.

V usage is TRBV19 and J usage is TRBJ2-7; 9 bases agree with TRBD2. The CDR3 spans 16 residues. Germline CDR1 reads LNHDA; CDR2 reads SQIVND (reference sequence). J lost 0 bases, V lost 7 bases, and 10 bases had no gene match. CDR3: CASKASGNSFSYEQYF. In nucleotides, the CDR3 is TGTGCCAGTAAGGCTAGCGGGAACTCGTTCTCCTACGAGCAGTACTTC.

This clone has just one count. The chain joins TRBV5-1 to TRBJ2-5; D may be TRBD1 (5 bases). Germline values: CDR1 SGHRS, CDR2 YFSETQ. This CDR3 is built from 14 residues. Trimming shortened V by 4 bases and J by 2 bases, and 12 bases separated the two germline ends. The CDR3 region is CASSRGQPQETQYF. The DNA for the CDR3 is TGCGCCAGCAGCCGAGGACAACCACAAGAGACCCAGTACTTC.

This chain joins TRBV7-2 and TRBJ2-7; a weak D match, TRBD2 (5 bases). Between the trimmed V and J ends, which lost 5 bases and 0 bases, there was a span of 11 bases. This CDR3 contains 14 residues. CDR1 and CDR2 (germline): SGHTA, FQGNSA. Here the CDR3 reads CASSPPGYSYEQYF. CDR3 DNA sequence: TGTGCCAGCAGCCCACCGGGATACTCCTACGAGCAGTACTTC.

The J gene is TRBJ2-7, the V gene TRBV9, with D possibly TRBD1 on 6 matching bases. V lost 4 bases, J lost 1 base, and 18 bases lay in between. Germline assignment: CDR1 SGDLS and CDR2 YYNGEE. The CDR3 loop spans 16 amino acids. The CDR3: CASSPAAGALSYEQYF. In DNA form, the CDR3 reads TGTGCCAGCAGCCCAGCCGCAGGGGCACTTTCCTACGAGCAGTACTTC.

The chain has TRBV18 and TRBJ1-1; 9 bases line up with TRBD1. Germline CDR1 reads KGHSH; CDR2 reads LQKENI. This CDR3 has 15 amino acids. The V gene end was trimmed by 6 bases and the J gene end by 4 bases; junction bases not matched to a gene: 9. The CDR3 reads CASSQQGAQGTEAFF. The CDR3, as DNA: TGTGCCAGCTCGCAACAGGGGGCGCAGGGCACTGAAGCTTTCTTT.

On this clone itself: This sample also contains other DNA sequences that code for the same CDR3. The genes are TRBV10-3 and TRBJ2-3; 10 bases map to TRBD1. Germline trimming cut 6 bases from V and 1 base from J; bases unmatched to any gene: 4. The CDR3 spans 15 residues. The V gene's germline CDR1 is ENHRY and CDR2 SYGVKD. The CDR3 spells CAISEDRGRTDTQYF. The CDR3 DNA sequence: TGTGCCATCAGCGAAGACAGGGGGCGCACAGATACGCAGTATTTT.

The chain uses TRBV5-4 and TRBJ2-5; TRBD2 matches at 9 bases. The CDR3 length is 16 residues. With 0 bases clipped from V and 6 bases from J, the junction kept 9 bases outside the gene matches. CDR1 is SGHNT, CDR2 YYREEE, per germline (reference sequence). CDR3 loop: CASSLETASGMKTQYF. The CDR3 nucleotides are TGTGCCAGCAGCTTGGAAACGGCTAGCGGGATGAAGACCCAGTACTTC.

This chain joins TRBV5-1 and TRBJ2-1; possible D gene TRBD2, 7 bases. Trimming shortened V by 3 bases and J by 8 bases, and 21 bases separated the two germline ends. The length of the CDR3 is 16 residues. Germline lookup yields CDR1 SGHRS and CDR2 YFSETQ. The CDR3 DNA reads as TGCGCCAGCAGCTACGGACGGGCGGGGGCAGTGGATGAGCAGTTCTTC. Its protein product is CASSYGRAGAVDEQFF.